A single sample is the source of the 17 T cell receptor beta chains below, sequenced in a study of T-cell memory formation after mild COVID-19. TCRdb reprocessed the 5' RACE reads with MiXCR, giving one entry per CDR3 protein. The sample consists of around 210,000 distinct CDR3 sequences, more than 8% of them appearing once. Sequencing used PBMCs or a T cell subset sorted from them (not recorded which). These receptors all come from a man aged 18 to 30 who had mild COVID-19 (a few samples of this study predate the infection). Cell type and time point are not known.

The chain combines TRBV2 with TRBJ2-2; unclear D gene. From germline, CDR1 is SNHLY and CDR2 FYNNEI. V dropped 7 bases and J dropped 7 bases, with 10 bases sitting between them. The CDR3 length is 12 residues. In DNA form, the CDR3 reads TGTGCCAGCACCTCCAGGCTCGGGGAGCTGTTTTTT. Translating it yields CASTSRLGELFF.

This chain links TRBV7-2 with TRBJ1-6; D remains ambiguous. Germline CDR1 SGHTA, CDR2 FQGNSA. The CDR3 loop spans 13 amino acids. V lost 7 bases to trimming and J lost 7 bases, with 11 bases between them. The DNA of the CDR3 is TGTGCCAGCACCGTGGACGCGAATTCACCCCTCCACTTT. Its protein is CASTVDANSPLHF.

V gene TRBV12-3 or TRBV12-4 combines with J gene TRBJ2-5, with D uncertain. The V and J ends lost 4 bases and 5 bases respectively, with 20 bases between them. The CDR3 totals 16 residues. The CDR3, as DNA: TGTGCCAGCAGTTCCTCGAGAGGCACAACCGGGGAGACCCAGTACTTC. This translates into CASSSSRGTTGETQYF.

Many counts were recorded for this clonotype. The DNA for the CDR3 is TGTGCCAGCAGCAAGGGGAGCCAAGAGACCCAGTACTTC. Amino acids: CASSKGSQETQYF. V and J are TRBV4-2 and TRBJ2-5; D is possibly TRBD1 or TRBD2 (5 bases each). Germline V CDR1 and CDR2: LGHNA, YNFKEQ. This CDR3 is built from 13 residues. Deletions cut 5 bases from V and 1 base from J, with 8 bases between.

In its sample, this clonotype was seen a few times. The chain couples TRBV4-3 to TRBJ1-4; a possible D gene is TRBD1 (5 bases). Germline V gene data show CDR1 as LGHNA and CDR2 as YSLEER. The V gene lost 3 bases and the J gene lost 8 bases, with 16 bases spanning the gap. The CDR3 is made up of 15 amino acids. The CDR3 DNA reads TGCGCCAGCAGCCATGCCCAAGGGGCCGGGGAAAAACTGTTTTTT. Amino acid sequence: CASSHAQGAGEKLFF.

The chain employs TRBV7-3 and TRBJ1-1; maybe TRBD1 (5 bases). V lost 2 bases and J lost 5, with 9 bases in between. This CDR3 contains 13 residues. Germline V lookup: CDR1 SGHTA, CDR2 FQGTGA. The CDR3 loop is CASSLSRETEAFF. The CDR3 bases are TGTGCCAGCAGCTTATCCAGGGAAACTGAAGCTTTCTTT.

The J gene is TRBJ2-7, the V gene TRBV15; D gene uncertain. This CDR3 contains 14 residues. Germline-derived CDR1 and CDR2 are LNHNV and YYDKDF (reference sequence). The V end lost 1 base, the J end lost 3 bases, and 10 bases lay between the germline ends. CDR3 amino acids: CATSRGPSFYEQYF. The CDR3 DNA reads as TGTGCCACCAGCAGAGGACCATCCTTCTACGAGCAGTACTTC.

This clonotype was seen many times. This sequence joins TRBV6-2 or TRBV6-3 and TRBJ1-5; D is undetermined. The CDR3 consists of 13 residues. The germline V gene has CDR1 MNHEY and CDR2 SVGEGT. V lost 5 bases to trimming and J lost 2 bases, with 7 bases between them. The CDR3 region has the DNA TGTGCCAGCAGTAGTCAGGGCAATCAGCCCCAGCATTTT. It codes for CASSSQGNQPQHF.

The chain carries TRBV28 and TRBJ2-1; 9 nucleotides match TRBD2. Trimming removed 2 bases from V and 2 bases from J; junction bases left unmatched: 4. Germline V lookup: CDR1 MDHEN, CDR2 SYDVKM. This CDR3 region has 16 residues. The CDR3 nucleotides read TGTGCCAGCAGTTTAGGAGCGGGGGGTGCCTACAATGAGCAGTTCTTC. The encoded protein is CASSLGAGGAYNEQFF. Together with reference TRBV28 and TRBJ2-1, the CDR3 gives the full variable domain: DVKVTQSSRYLVKRTGEKVFLECVQDMDHENMFWYRQDPGLGLRLIYFSYDVKMKEKGDIPEGYSVSREKKERFSLILESASTNQTSMYLCASSLGAGGAYNEQFFGPGTRLTVL.

This clonotype was observed a few times. The V call is TRBV5-5, the J call TRBJ1-5; 10 nucleotides line up with TRBD1. The CDR3 is made up of 15 amino acids. The V and J ends lost 0 bases and 7 bases, in that order; junction bases with no gene match: 4. Germline CDR1 SGHKS, CDR2 YYEKEE (reference sequence). The CDR3 DNA follows: TGTGCCAGCAGCTTGGGGGACAGGGGACGGCAGCCCCAGCATTTT. Translated, it gives CASSLGDRGRQPQHF. Supplemented by reference TRBV5-5 and TRBJ1-5, the full variable domain reads DAGVTQSPTHLIKTRGQQVTLRCSPISGHKSVSWYQQVLGQGPQFIFQYYEKEERGRGNFPDRFSARQFPNYSSELNVNALLLGDSALYLCASSLGDRGRQPQHFGDGTRLSIL.

The chain couples TRBV5-1 to TRBJ2-3; 10 positions agree with TRBD2. CDR3 size: 16 residues. V lost 4 bases, J lost 6 bases, and 11 bases stayed unmatched. Germline CDR1 reads SGHRS; CDR2 reads YFSETQ. CDR3 nucleotide sequence: TGCGCCAGCAGCGCGACTAGCGGGTCTGGAGTCGATACGCAGTATTTT. Amino acid sequence: CASSATSGSGVDTQYF.

The chain recombines TRBV28 with TRBJ2-5; a possible D gene is TRBD1 (7 bases). The germline V gene encodes CDR1 MDHEN and CDR2 SYDVKM. V was clipped by 2 bases and J by 0 bases, with 13 bases between them. The CDR3 contains 16 residues. The CDR3 coding sequence is TGTGCCAGCAGTTTAGGCGGGACAGCCAACCAAGAGACCCAGTACTTC. Translating gives CASSLGGTANQETQYF.

This clonotype has only a few counts. V is TRBV20-1 and J is TRBJ1-1; D gene uncertain. The CDR3 loop spans 14 amino acids. The V gene's germline CDR1 is DFQATT and CDR2 SNEGSKA (reference sequence). Trimming pared 7 bases from V and 4 bases from J, leaving 19 bases between. The CDR3 DNA reads TGCAGTGTTGCACGGGGAAGGCCGATCACTGAAGCTTTCTTT. Its translation: CSVARGRPITEAFF.

Many counts were recorded for this clonotype. The V call is TRBV24-1, the J call TRBJ2-3; tentative D call: TRBD1 (5 bases). In germline, CDR1 is KGHDR, CDR2 SFDVKD. V lost 5 bases and J 2 bases, leaving 10 bases between the germline ends. This CDR3 has 14 amino acids. CDR3 sequence: CATSVKGPTDTQYF. The CDR3 DNA sequence: TGTGCCACCAGTGTTAAGGGGCCCACAGATACGCAGTATTTT.

The V and J genes are TRBV5-1 and TRBJ1-3; TRBD1 is a possible D gene (5 bases). CDR3 length: 14 amino acids. Germline CDR1 and CDR2: SGHRS and YFSETQ. V was trimmed by 4 bases and J by 3 bases, leaving 11 bases between them. The CDR3 DNA sequence: TGCGCCAGCAGCCCGGAAGGGGTTGGAAACACCATATATTTT. It translates to CASSPEGVGNTIYF.

The V call is TRBV3-1, the J call TRBJ2-7; unclear D gene. Trimming cost V 1 base and J 6 bases, with 7 bases left between them. CDR3 length equals 12 residues. The germline CDR1 and CDR2 sequences are LGHDT and YNNKEL (reference sequence). The CDR3 DNA is TGTGCCAGCAGCCAAGCCGAAAGCGAGCAGTACTTC. Translating gives CASSQAESEQYF.

This clonotype was picked up many times. V gene TRBV28 combines with J gene TRBJ2-1; D possibly corresponds to TRBD2 (6 bases). The CDR3 is 12 residues long. Trimming shortened V by 4 bases and J by 9 bases, and 10 bases separated the two germline ends. CDR1 and CDR2 (germline): MDHEN, SYDVKM. CDR3 loop: CASSSLAFEQFF. DNA for the CDR3: TGTGCCAGCAGTTCACTAGCCTTTGAGCAGTTCTTC. The full variable domain, completed using reference TRBV28 and TRBJ2-1, is DVKVTQSSRYLVKRTGEKVFLECVQDMDHENMFWYRQDPGLGLRLIYFSYDVKMKEKGDIPEGYSVSREKKERFSLILESASTNQTSMYLCASSSLAFEQFFGPGTRLTVL.